This T cell receptor beta chain was recorded in a study of glioma-infiltrating T cells after dendritic cell vaccination. The CDR3 is made up of 16 amino acids. The germline V gene encodes CDR1 SGHAT and CDR2 FQDESV (reference sequence). V dropped 5 bases and J dropped 4 bases, with 20 bases sitting between them. Libraries were prepared by immunoSEQ multiplex PCR; TCRdb keeps only in-frame clonotypes and omits some of them. This sample carries 100,000 to 120,000 clones, nearly 90% of them seen once, and the ten largest clones take 2.7%. Time point defined: after dendritic cell vaccination, including at tumor progression/relapse. No glioblastoma patient carried an isocitrate dehydrogenase mutation.

The sample here was blood, taken after dendritic cell vaccination. The clonotype was recovered from a human donor with glioblastoma. The genes are TRBV11-1 and TRBJ1-2; unclear D gene. CDR3: CASSPLTATQVYGYTF. The CDR3 DNA sequence: TGTGCCAGCAGCCCTCTGACTGCTACCCAAGTCTATGGCTACACCTTC.